This T cell receptor (beta chain) originates from a study of blood T cells in healthy people across ages. Findings and limits, study-wide: Age brought a roughly linear fall in TCR beta diversity measured per million T cells. Researchers said unsorted PBMCs prevented a conclusive naive versus antigen-experienced comparison.

The second PCR ran roughly 6 to 11 cycles with a sample-barcoded 5' primer and J-beta primers. TCRdb passed the 5' RACE reads through MiXCR, listing each CDR3 protein once. The table shows around 1,000,000 distinct CDR3 sequences, with around two fifths occurring only once. This clonotype has just a few counts. Its antigen remains unidentified. The sequencing sample was made of blood. The TCR comes from a man between 18 and 29 years old in good health.

The CDR3 nucleotides are TGTGCCAGCAGTGCAGGACAGGGGGACGGCACAGATACGCAGTATTTT. It translates to CASSAGQGDGTDTQYF. The chain couples TRBV6-1 to TRBJ2-3; 10 bases align to TRBD1. From germline, CDR1 is MNHNS and CDR2 SASEGT. The CDR3 is 16 amino acids. V shed 4 bases, J shed 1 base, and the junction held 5 bases outside the gene matches.